This TCR beta chain was recorded in a study of cytomegalovirus exposure and HLA in healthy donors. Points on this clone: The antigen remains undetermined.

It was with 60 Vbeta and 13 Jbeta primers that the PCR ran. Some clones are missing from TCRdb's copy, which holds only in-frame ones; the method was immunoSEQ multiplex PCR. The table lists about 140,000 clones, 75% of them singletons. The germline V gene encodes CDR1 MGHRA and CDR2 YSYEKL. The CDR3 has 15 residues. The V segment lost 4 bases and the J segment 4 bases; nucleotides outside the gene matches: 8. The study's findings and limits: Later on, an analysis found that several of the most significant clusters appeared to be linked to common viral pathogens, which included parvovirus B19. TCR beta V segments were, for the most part, productive about 87% or about 30% of the time in an earlier analysis.

The sample consisted of PBMCs. The source is a man aged 25 to 40 in good health and CMV-seronegative. The J gene is TRBJ1-1, the V gene TRBV4-1; 8 bases are a match to TRBD1. The CDR3 nucleotides read TGCGCCAGCAGCCCTCGGACAGGGCTTGGCACTGAAGCTTTCTTT. Translated, it gives CASSPRTGLGTEAFF.